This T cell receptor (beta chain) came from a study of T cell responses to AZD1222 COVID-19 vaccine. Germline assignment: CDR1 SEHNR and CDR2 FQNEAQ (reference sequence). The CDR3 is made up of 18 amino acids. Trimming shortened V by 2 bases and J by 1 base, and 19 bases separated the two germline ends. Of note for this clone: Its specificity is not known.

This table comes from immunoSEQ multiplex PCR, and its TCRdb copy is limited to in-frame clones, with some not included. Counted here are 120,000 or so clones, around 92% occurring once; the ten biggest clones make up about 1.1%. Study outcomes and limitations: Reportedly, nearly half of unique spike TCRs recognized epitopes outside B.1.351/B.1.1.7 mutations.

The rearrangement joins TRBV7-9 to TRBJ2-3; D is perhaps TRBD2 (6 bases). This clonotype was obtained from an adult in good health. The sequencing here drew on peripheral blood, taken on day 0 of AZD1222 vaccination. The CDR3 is CASSLTGVGLAGTDTQYF. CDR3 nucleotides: TGTGCCAGCAGCTTAACGGGAGTGGGTCTGGCGGGCACAGATACGCAGTATTTT. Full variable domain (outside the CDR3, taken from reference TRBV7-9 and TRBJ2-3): DTGVSQNPRHKITKRGQNVTFRCDPISEHNRLYWYRQTLGQGPEFLTYFQNEAQLEKSRLLSDRFSAERPKGSFSTLEIQRTEQGDSAMYLCASSLTGVGLAGTDTQYFGPGTRLTVL.